Listed below are T cell receptor beta chains from one sample, sequenced in a study of radiotherapy plus CTLA-4 blockade in lung cancer. The data were produced by immunoSEQ multiplex PCR, yet TCRdb's version contains in-frame clones alone and is incomplete. The repertoire holds 62,000 or so clones, with 79% as singletons. This specimen was peripheral blood, taken from a patient treated with radiotherapy plus ipilimumab. The receptors stem from a human donor with non-small cell lung cancer who had a complete response to radiotherapy plus ipilimumab. CDR3s include the opening cysteine and the closing phenylalanine or tryptophan. D genes are given only for firm matches.

j_gene	v_gene	d_gene	CDR3nt	CDR3aa
TRBJ2-1	TRBV19	-	TGTGCCAGTAGTCTGCAGGGGAGGGTCTACAATGAGCAGTTCTTC	CASSLQGRVYNEQFF
TRBJ2-7	TRBV7-2	-	TGTGCCAGCGCCAAGGGGGACGGAGCCTACGAGCAGTACTTC	CASAKGDGAYEQYF
TRBJ2-7	TRBV6-5	TRBD1	TGTGCCAGCAGTTACCCCGACAGGGCAGGCGAGCAGTACTTC	CASSYPDRAGEQYF
TRBJ2-7	TRBV6-6	-	TGTGCCAGCAGTTACCGGGGGATCGGCTCCTACGAGCAGTACTTC	CASSYRGIGSYEQYF
TRBJ1-5	TRBV15	TRBD1	TGTGCCACCAGCAGACGCCAGGGGGCCTGGCAGCCCCAGCATTTT	CATSRRQGAWQPQHF
TRBJ2-1	TRBV6-4	-	TGTGCCAGCACTGGTTGGACACGACGGGGTGACAATGAGCAGTTCTTC	CASTGWTRRGDNEQFF
TRBJ1-3	TRBV5-1	TRBD1	TGCGCCAGCAGCTTGGCCCAGGGGGCTAACTCTGGAAACACCATATATTTT	CASSLAQGANSGNTIYF
TRBJ1-1	TRBV9	TRBD1	TGTGCCAGCAGCGTAGGGGCAGGGGGCCCCTTGGGGACTGAAGCTTTCTTT	CASSVGAGGPLGTEAFF
TRBJ2-7	TRBV10-1	-	TGCGCCAGCAGTGAGTCTAGTCGCTCCTACGAGCAGTACTTC	CASSESSRSYEQYF
TRBJ1-2	TRBV11-2	-	TGTGCCAGCAGCTTAGTAGGGGCTGAGAGGTATGGCTACACCTTC	CASSLVGAERYGYTF
TRBJ2-1	TRBV7-9	-	TGTGCCAGCAGCCAGGGGGGAGGGCAGGGATCGAGGGGCTACAATGAGCAGTTCTTC	CASSQGGGQGSRGYNEQFF
TRBJ2-3	TRBV2	-	TGTGCCAGCAGGACTGAGGGCAACACAGATACGCAGTATTTT	CASRTEGNTDTQYF
TRBJ1-2	TRBV23-1	-	TGCGCCAGCTTCGACAGGCCCCCTAACTATGGCTACACCTTC	CASFDRPPNYGYTF
TRBJ2-7	TRBV6-5	-	TGTGCCAGTCACGACAGCCTCTCCTACGAGCAGTACTTC	CASHDSLSYEQYF
TRBJ2-3	TRBV2	-	TGTGCCAGCAACACAGTAGGAAATACGCAGTATTTT	CASNTVGNTQYF
TRBJ2-1	TRBV6-1	-	TGTGCCAGCAGAGGTAGCACCCGACCCCACAATGAGCAGTTCTTC	CASRGSTRPHNEQFF